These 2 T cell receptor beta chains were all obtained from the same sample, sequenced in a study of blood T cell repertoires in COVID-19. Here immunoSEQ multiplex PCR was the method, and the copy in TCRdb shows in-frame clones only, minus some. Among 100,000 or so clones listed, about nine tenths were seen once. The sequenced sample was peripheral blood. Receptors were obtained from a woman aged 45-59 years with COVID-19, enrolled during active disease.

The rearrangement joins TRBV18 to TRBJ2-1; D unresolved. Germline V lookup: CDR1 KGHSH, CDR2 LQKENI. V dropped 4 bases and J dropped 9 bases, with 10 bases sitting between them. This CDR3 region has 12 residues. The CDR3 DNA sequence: TGTGCCAGCTCACAAGACTCACTTGAGCAGTTCTTC. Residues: CASSQDSLEQFF.

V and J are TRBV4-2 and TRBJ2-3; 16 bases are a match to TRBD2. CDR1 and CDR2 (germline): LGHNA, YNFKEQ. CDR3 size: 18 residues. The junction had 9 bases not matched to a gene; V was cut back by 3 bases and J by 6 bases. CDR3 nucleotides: TGTGCCAGCAGCCACACAGGGACTAGCGGGGGGGCAGCCGATACGCAGTATTTT. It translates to CASSHTGTSGGAADTQYF.